This is a list of T cell receptor beta chains from one sample in a study of T cells in Graves' hyperthyroidism and ophthalmopathy. In TCRdb, the multiplex PCR reads were re-called with MiXCR into one record per CDR3 protein. The sample shows over 550,000 distinct CDR3 sequences, 16% of them seen only once. Sequencing was carried out using blood. The origin of the receptors is a woman aged 18-29 years with Graves' hyperthyroidism. CDR3s include the opening cysteine and the closing phenylalanine or tryptophan. D genes are given only for firm matches. Size is stated for part of the rows, as once, few or many counts, or as a class when the clone is expanded.

V gene	clone size	D gene	CDR3 length	J gene	CDR3 DNA	CDR3 protein
TRBV2	few	NA	15	TRBJ2-5	TGTGCCAGCAGTGAAATTTACCGACCAGGGGAGACCCAGTACTTC	CASSEIYRPGETQYF
TRBV4-2	NA	NA	15	TRBJ2-3	TGTGCCAGCAGCCAAATGGGGGGCACCAGAGATACGCAGTATTTT	CASSQMGGTRDTQYF
TRBV20-1	many	NA	12	TRBJ1-1	TGCAGTGCTACGCGGGGTGCCATTGAAGCTTTCTTT	CSATRGAIEAFF
TRBV20-1	many	TRBD1	15	TRBJ1-6	TGCAGTGCTCGAGGGACAGGGGAAGGGAATTCACCCCTCCACTTT	CSARGTGEGNSPLHF
TRBV2	many	NA	15	TRBJ1-4	TGTGCCAGCAGTGAAGATAGACGGTTTTATGAAAAACTGTTTTTT	CASSEDRRFYEKLFF
TRBV29-1	few	TRBD1	12	TRBJ1-2	TGCAGCGTTGGAACAGGGGGCGGCGGCTACACCTTC	CSVGTGGGGYTF
TRBV20-1	many	NA	17	TRBJ2-5	TGCAGTGCTAGAGATTTCTCCGAGGGGGGTATCCAAGAGACCCAGTACTTC	CSARDFSEGGIQETQYF
TRBV2	many	TRBD1	15	TRBJ1-2	TGTGCCAGCAGTGGCCATCGGACAGGGGGCTTTGGCTACACCTTC	CASSGHRTGGFGYTF
TRBV6-1	NA	NA	14	TRBJ1-6	TGTGCCTCTAAGGGAAGGTCCTATAATTCACCCCTCCACTTT	CASKGRSYNSPLHF
TRBV6-5	many	NA	15	TRBJ2-7	TGTGCCAGCAGTTACTCTCCAGCACGGTCCTACGAGCAGTACTTC	CASSYSPARSYEQYF
TRBV10-2	many	NA	17	TRBJ2-3	TGCGCCAGCAGTGAGTCGAGAATGGTAGTGAGTGTAGATACGCAGTATTTT	CASSESRMVVSVDTQYF
TRBV9	NA	TRBD1	14	TRBJ1-5	TGTGCCCGCCAGGGGGATATACGCAATCAGCCCCAGCATTTT	CARQGDIRNQPQHF
TRBV6-5	NA	TRBD2	16	TRBJ2-7	TGTGCCAGCAGTTACTTACCGAGCGGGGGGGGGTACGAGCAGTACTTC	CASSYLPSGGGYEQYF
TRBV7-6	NA	NA	19	TRBJ1-5	TGTGCCAGCAGCCAAGAGGGACCTCGGGTCTCGGGGTACAATCAGCCCCAGCATTTT	CASSQEGPRVSGYNQPQHF
TRBV6-5	NA	NA	14	TRBJ1-1	TGTGCCAGCAGTTACCGGGGGGCCGGGACTGAAGCTTTCTTT	CASSYRGAGTEAFF
TRBV20-1	NA	NA	13	TRBJ2-5	TGCAGTGCTAGTAGGGCAGGGACGGAGACCCAGTACTTC	CSASRAGTETQYF
TRBV2	many	TRBD1	16	TRBJ2-1	TGTGCCAGCAGTGATCCCAGACAGGGCTCCTACAATGAGCAGTTCTTC	CASSDPRQGSYNEQFF
TRBV5-1	few	TRBD2	14	TRBJ2-5	TGCGCCAGCAGCTTGGCCCCAGCGACTAGCGGCAGCAACTTC	CASSLAPATSGSNF
TRBV3-1	many	TRBD2	17	TRBJ2-1	TGTGCCAGCAGCCAAGATGGGAGCGGGGGGGCCCCCAATGAGCAGTTCTTC	CASSQDGSGGAPNEQFF
TRBV12-3/TRBV12-4	few	NA	16	TRBJ1-4	TGTGCCAGCAGTTTAGCCAACCGGGTTATTAATGAAAAACTGTTTTTT	CASSLANRVINEKLFF
TRBV20-1	few	NA	14	TRBJ2-2	TGCAGTGCCCCGGGGCCTTCGAACACCGGGGAGCTGTTTTTT	CSAPGPSNTGELFF
TRBV5-1	few	TRBD1	15	TRBJ1-3	TGCGCCAGCAGCGGATGGACAGGGTCATGGGACACCATATATTTT	CASSGWTGSWDTIYF
TRBV6-6	many	TRBD2	16	TRBJ2-5	TGTGCCAGCAGTTACGTACTAGCGGGAGGGCAGGAGACCCAGTACTTC	CASSYVLAGGQETQYF
TRBV30	NA	NA	14	TRBJ1-1	TGTGCCTGGAGTGGTGGGGGGCTGAACACTGAAGCTTTCTTT	CAWSGGGLNTEAFF
TRBV10-3	NA	NA	15	TRBJ2-2	TGTGCCATCAGGCCCTCGGGGGCGATGCCCGGGGAGCTGTTTTTT	CAIRPSGAMPGELFF
TRBV11-2	few	NA	15	TRBJ1-5	TGTGCCAGCAGCCCCTCGGGTCTCGGAGATCAGCCCCAGCATTTT	CASSPSGLGDQPQHF
TRBV9	NA	NA	13	TRBJ1-2	TGTGCCAGCAGCGAGGGGGGTAACTATGGCTACACCTTC	CASSEGGNYGYTF
TRBV11-3	many	NA	17	TRBJ2-1	TGTGCCAGCAGCCCCCGGGGTAGCGGATTCTCCTACAATGAGCAGTTCTTC	CASSPRGSGFSYNEQFF
TRBV18	NA	NA	16	TRBJ2-2	TGTGCCAGCTCACCACCGGCAGGGCGGCAGACCGGGGAGCTGTTTTTT	CASSPPAGRQTGELFF
TRBV5-1	NA	NA	13	TRBJ1-2	TGCGCCAGCAGCTTGGAGGTGGCCCAGGGCTACACCTTC	CASSLEVAQGYTF
TRBV10-3	NA	NA	14	TRBJ1-6	TGTGCCATCAGTGAGTCGACCGATATTTCACCCCTCCACTTT	CAISESTDISPLHF
TRBV24-1	many	NA	17	TRBJ2-2	TGTGCCACCAGTGATTTCGAGCTGGAGGGCAGGACCGGGGAGCTGTTTTTT	CATSDFELEGRTGELFF
TRBV3-1	many	NA	15	TRBJ1-4	TGTGCCAGCAGCCAAGGGGCAGTGGCTAATGAAAAACTGTTTTTT	CASSQGAVANEKLFF
TRBV20-1	few	NA	13	TRBJ2-7	TGCAGTGCTTACAAACAGATTACCTACGAGCAGTACTTC	CSAYKQITYEQYF
TRBV19	few	NA	14	TRBJ1-1	TGTGCCAGTAGTACCCAGGCCACGAACACTGAAGCTTTCTTT	CASSTQATNTEAFF
TRBV7-2	many	NA	11	TRBJ2-1	TGTGCCAGCAGCTTTCTATATGAGCAGTTCTTC	CASSFLYEQFF
TRBV7-9	NA	TRBD1	14	TRBJ1-2	TGTGCCAGCAGCCTCCGGGACAGGGTGGGCGGCTACACCTTC	CASSLRDRVGGYTF
TRBV3-1	NA	TRBD2	16	TRBJ2-5	TGTGCCAGCAGCCAAGGGACTAGCGGGAGTGGAGAGACCCAGTACTTC	CASSQGTSGSGETQYF
TRBV24-1	few	NA	12	TRBJ2-1	TGTGCCACCAGTGTGTCCGACAATGAGCAGTTCTTC	CATSVSDNEQFF
TRBV7-2	many	NA	15	TRBJ2-7	TGTGCCAGCAGCTTAGGGGTGGGAGGAGGCTACGAGCAGTACTTC	CASSLGVGGGYEQYF
TRBV6-1	many	TRBD1	15	TRBJ1-4	TGTGCCAGCAAACTGGACAGGGGCCGAAATGAAAAACTGTTTTTT	CASKLDRGRNEKLFF